These 3 T cell receptor beta chains were all obtained from the same sample, sequenced in a study of T-cell memory formation after mild COVID-19. One entry per CDR3 protein, called by TCRdb with MiXCR from the 5' RACE reads. The profile shows 470,000 or so distinct CDR3 sequences, about 23% of them singletons. Material: PBMCs or a T cell subset sorted from them (not recorded which). The receptors stem from an adult woman who had mild COVID-19 (a few samples of this study predate the infection). Cell type and time point are not known.

The sample holds many counts of this clonotype. In DNA, the CDR3 is TGTGCCAGCAGCTTAGAAGGCAGGGACTACAATGAGCAGTTCTTC. Its translation: CASSLEGRDYNEQFF. V gene TRBV7-8 combines with J gene TRBJ2-1; a possible D gene is TRBD1 (5 bases). The germline CDR1 and CDR2 sequences are SGHVS and FQNEAQ. The CDR3 consists of 15 residues. The V gene lost 1 base and the J gene lost 3 bases, with 10 bases spanning the gap.

V gene TRBV5-1 combines with J gene TRBJ1-6; weak D call: TRBD1 (6 bases). The CDR3 spans 15 residues. The V gene lost 0 bases and the J gene lost 8 bases, with 12 bases spanning the gap. Germline lookup yields CDR1 SGHRS and CDR2 YFSETQ. The CDR3 region is CASSLAGQGYSPLHF. CDR3 sequence (DNA): TGCGCCAGCAGCTTGGCCGGGCAGGGGTATTCACCCCTCCACTTT. Supplemented by reference TRBV5-1 and TRBJ1-6, the full variable domain reads KAGVTQTPRYLIKTRGQQVTLSCSPISGHRSVSWYQQTPGQGLQFLFEYFSETQRNKGNFPGRFSGRQFSNSRSEMNVSTLELGDSALYLCASSLAGQGYSPLHFGNGTRLTVT.

This rearrangement joins TRBV3-1 to TRBJ2-7; no clear D. The V and J ends lost 4 bases and 2 bases respectively, with 9 bases between them. Germline lookup yields CDR1 LGHDT and CDR2 YNNKEL (reference sequence). The CDR3 is made up of 13 amino acids. The CDR3 is CASSRAITYEQYF. The CDR3 DNA reads TGTGCCAGCAGCCGCGCCATTACCTACGAGCAGTACTTC.